This TCR beta chain comes out of a study of lymphopenia after photon versus proton radiotherapy. To note about this clone: Its antigen is not identified. Its ends do not fully match the called genes, so a read error is possible.

Germline CDR1 reads KGHSH; CDR2 reads LQKENI. This CDR3 comprises 14 residues. TCRdb's table, derived via immunoSEQ multiplex PCR, lists solely in-frame clones and lacks some. The table lists approximately 160,000 clones, more than 85% of them singletons. Study-level points and caveats: Photon-treated patients lost naive T cells and TCR diversity; proton-treated stayed stable.

The sequence was obtained from a man aged 50 to 60 with gastric cancer. The rearrangement uses TRBV18 and TRBJ2-5, with D perhaps TRBD1 (5 bases). Sequencing used peripheral blood, obtained from a patient treated with photon-based radiotherapy. The CDR3 here is CASSVSDSQVTQYF. The CDR3 nucleotides are TGTGCCAGCTCAGTTTCCGACAGTCAAGTGACCCAGTACTTC.